A single sample is the source of the 23 T cell receptor beta chains below, sequenced in a study of CD4 and CD8 cells across lung adenocarcinoma regions. Using its own MiXCR run on the PCR reads, TCRdb lists one record per CDR3 protein. The table includes approximately 3,500 distinct CDR3 sequences, approximately 55% detected once. Sequenced input: CD4+ T cells from the margin of a lung tumor. The receptors stem from a female donor with lung adenocarcinoma. The CD4 and CD8 labels of this study may be unreliable.

The chain has TRBV6-1 and TRBJ2-3; possibly TRBD2 for D (7 bases). V was clipped by 7 bases and J by 12 bases, with 29 bases between them. The CDR3 covers 16 residues. Germline CDR1 and CDR2: MNHNS and SASEGT. The CDR3 bases are TGTGCCAGCAACTCCTTAGTGGGGGGGGGCAAAGAGACCCAGTATTTT. Translating it yields CASNSLVGGGKETQYF.

This clonotype was counted a few times. CDR3 sequence: CASIGQGAYEQYF. As DNA, the CDR3 is TGTGCCAGCATTGGACAGGGAGCCTACGAGCAGTATTTT. The chain employs TRBV6-1 and TRBJ2-3, with 8 bases aligning to TRBD1. J gave up 11 bases and V 7 bases, and 11 bases lay outside the gene matches. The CDR3 loop spans 13 amino acids. CDR1 and CDR2 (germline): MNHNS, SASEGT.

The chain uses TRBV7-6 and TRBJ2-2; 10 bases match TRBD1. The germline V gene encodes CDR1 SGHVS and CDR2 FNYEAQ. The CDR3 is made up of 15 amino acids. The trim removed 5 bases at V and 6 bases at J, leaving 6 bases unmatched. CDR3 sequence: CASSPGTGAAGELFF. CDR3 sequence (DNA): TGTGCCAGCAGCCCAGGGACAGGGGCCGCCGGGGAGCTGTTTTTT.

By its share, this clonotype is large. J is TRBJ2-2 and V is TRBV6-5; D unclear. The V end lost 9 bases, the J end lost 6 bases, and 8 bases lay between the germline ends. CDR3 length equals 11 residues. Per germline, CDR1 MNHEY and CDR2 SVGAGI. The CDR3 sequence is CASIRSGELFF. The CDR3 bases are TGTGCCAGTATTAGGTCCGGGGAGCTGTTTTTT.

This chain links TRBV7-2 with TRBJ1-6; 10 positions agree with TRBD1. This CDR3 region has 15 residues. The germline gives CDR1 SGHTA, CDR2 FQGNSA. Trimming removed 1 base from V and 8 bases from J; junction bases left unmatched: 2. CDR3 residues: CASSLGTGGYSPLHF. The CDR3 DNA is TGTGCCAGCAGCTTAGGGACAGGGGGATATTCACCCCTCCACTTT.

Relative to its sample, this clonotype is medium-sized. The J gene is TRBJ2-1, the V gene TRBV6-5, with 10 bases aligning to TRBD2. The V and J ends lost 2 bases and 8 bases, in that order; junction bases with no gene match: 12. This CDR3 is built from 17 residues. Germline V gene sequence: CDR1 MNHEY, CDR2 SVGAGI. CDR3 loop: CASSYALGSGRGYEQFF. The CDR3 coding sequence is TGTGCCAGCAGTTACGCCCTGGGGAGCGGGAGGGGGTATGAGCAGTTCTTC.

The V gene is TRBV6-1, the J gene TRBJ1-6; D is uncertain. This CDR3 contains 15 residues. V lost 4 bases and J lost 2, with 9 bases in between. Germline assignment: CDR1 MNHNS and CDR2 SASEGT. CDR3 in DNA: TGTGCCAGCAGTGCAGGTTTCGCCTATAATTCACCCCTCCACTTT. This gives the protein CASSAGFAYNSPLHF.

This clonotype is labeled medium-sized (0.01 to 0.1%). The J gene is TRBJ2-1, the V gene TRBV10-2; TRBD1 is a possible D gene (5 bases). This CDR3 has 14 residues. V was pared by 5 bases and J by 5 bases, with 13 bases between. From germline, CDR1 is WSHSY and CDR2 SAAADI. The CDR3 protein is CASSRDQGNNEQFF. In DNA form, the CDR3 reads TGCGCCAGCAGTCGAGATCAGGGCAACAATGAGCAGTTCTTC.

The DNA of the CDR3 is TGTGCCAGCAGTTCGTTTTTCGACAAACTCGGCGGGGAGCTGTTTTTT. The encoded protein is CASSSFFDKLGGELFF. The chain links TRBV6-5 to TRBJ2-2; D is uncertain. V lost 4 bases and J lost 7, with 19 bases in between. This CDR3 comprises 16 residues. CDR1 is MNHEY and CDR2 is SVGAGI in the germline V gene.

In its sample, this clonotype is medium-sized. The chain is built from TRBV6-5 and TRBJ2-1, with 7 bases aligning to TRBD2. CDR3 size: 16 residues. The V segment lost 4 bases and the J segment 5 bases; nucleotides outside the gene matches: 11. Germline V CDR1 and CDR2: MNHEY, SVGAGI. The chain's CDR3 is CASSSPRSGTNNEQFF. DNA for the CDR3: TGTGCCAGCAGTTCTCCAAGATCCGGGACTAACAATGAGCAGTTCTTC.

Relative to its sample, this clonotype is large. V and J are TRBV6-5 and TRBJ2-4; D perhaps matches TRBD1 (5 bases). The CDR3 is 14 amino acids. V gave up 4 bases and J gave up 6 bases, with 13 bases separating them. The germline V gene encodes CDR1 MNHEY and CDR2 SVGAGI. CDR3 loop: CASSSQGRGNIQYF. The CDR3 DNA sequence: TGTGCCAGCAGTTCCCAGGGCCGCGGAAACATTCAGTACTTC.

This clonotype was observed a single time. CDR3 sequence: CASSIQGVKEQFF. The CDR3 DNA reads TGTGCCAGCAGCATACAGGGGGTAAAAGAGCAGTTCTTC. The chain links TRBV25-1 to TRBJ2-1, with 8 bases matching TRBD1. This CDR3 spans 13 amino acids. V shed 6 bases, J shed 10 bases, and the junction held 8 bases outside the gene matches. The V gene's germline CDR1 is MGHDK and CDR2 SYGVNS.

The chain is built from TRBV7-8 and TRBJ2-1, with 11 bases matching TRBD2. Germline CDR1 is SGHVS and CDR2 is FQNEAQ. This CDR3 is built from 15 residues. V gave up 2 bases and J gave up 7 bases; unmatched junction bases: 4. The CDR3 bases are TGTGCCAGCAGCTTACAACTAGCGGGAGCGAATGAGCAGTTCTTC. Its translation is CASSLQLAGANEQFF.

This clonotype was observed a handful of times. This chain connects TRBV6-1 to TRBJ1-4; TRBD1 agrees at 10 bases. V shed 2 bases and J 7 bases; nucleotides not matched to a gene: 7. CDR3 length equals 16 residues. Per germline, CDR1 MNHNS and CDR2 SASEGT. The CDR3 DNA follows: TGTGCCAGCAGTGAAATGGCCGGGACAGGGGTTGAAAAACTGTTTTTT. It specifies CASSEMAGTGVEKLFF.

This chain uses TRBV27 with TRBJ2-1; D unclear. TRBJ2-7 matches the DNA end more closely, so the J call is doubtful. The V gene's germline CDR1 is MNHEY and CDR2 SMNVEV (reference sequence). The CDR3 runs 14 residues. The CDR3 DNA reads as TGTGCCAGCAGTTTATCCCTTAGCTCCTACGAGCAGTACTTC. Translation: CASSLSLSSYEQYF.

This chain connects TRBV6-1 to TRBJ2-7; D gene uncertain. Germline V gene lookup returns CDR1 MNHNS and CDR2 SASEGT. Deletions cut 6 bases from V and 4 bases from J, with 7 bases between. The CDR3 runs to 11 residues. The CDR3: CASSRIYEQYF. CDR3 sequence (DNA): TGTGCCAGCAGCCGAATATACGAGCAGTACTTC.

The chain joins TRBV7-2 to TRBJ2-1, with D maybe TRBD1 (6 bases). The CDR3 consists of 19 residues. Trimming cost V 1 base and J 0 bases, with 19 bases left between them. Germline V gene data show CDR1 as SGHTA and CDR2 as FQGNSA. The CDR3 loop reads CASSLGGRDTLSSYNEQFF. The CDR3 bases are TGTGCCAGCAGCTTAGGGGGACGGGACACTTTGAGCTCCTACAATGAGCAGTTCTTC. Filled out from reference TRBV7-2 and TRBJ2-1, the complete variable domain reads GAGVSQSPSNKVTEKGKDVELRCDPISGHTALYWYRQSLGQGLEFLIYFQGNSAPDKSGLPSDRFSAERTGGSVSTLTIQRTQQEDSAVYLCASSLGGRDTLSSYNEQFFGPGTRLTVL.

Regarding this clonotype: One end of the junction does not line up with germline, which may come from a read error. CDR3 residues: CAGSGQGARDTQYF. CDR3 DNA sequence: TGTGCCGGCTCGGGACAGGGGGCCAGAGATACTCAGTATTTT. V and J are TRBV6-1 and TRBJ2-3; 12 bases match TRBD1. Germline-derived CDR1 and CDR2 are MNHNS and SASEGT. CDR3 length equals 14 residues.

This chain joins TRBV6-1 and TRBJ2-1; 9 nucleotides agree with TRBD2. The CDR3 has 15 residues. V lost 6 bases to trimming and J lost 6 bases; unmatched junction nucleotides: 9. Germline CDR1 is MNHNS and CDR2 is SASEGT. In nucleotides, the CDR3 is TGTGCCAGCAGGGGGGGACTAGCAGCTTCCAATGAGCAGTTCTTC. Translating gives CASRGGLAASNEQFF.

The chain uses TRBV4-1 and TRBJ2-3; D gene ambiguous. Germline CDR1 and CDR2: MGHRA and YSYEKL. The CDR3 is 13 amino acids. With 0 bases removed from V and 2 bases from J, the gap between germline ends came to 3 bases. The DNA for the CDR3 is TGCGCCAGCAGCCAAGAGCTCACAGATACGCAGTATTTT. This gives the protein CASSQELTDTQYF.

The J gene is TRBJ2-4, the V gene TRBV6-1, with 12 bases matching TRBD2. J was trimmed by 6 bases and V by 7 bases; bases with no gene match: 10. This CDR3 is 16 amino acids long. CDR1 and CDR2 from the germline V gene are MNHNS and SASEGT. DNA for the CDR3: TGTGCCAGCACCAGACTAGCGGGAGAATCTGGAAACATTCAGTACTTC. Amino acids: CASTRLAGESGNIQYF.

The rearrangement joins TRBV24-1 to TRBJ2-2; no reliable D call. Trimming stripped 4 bases from V and 6 bases from J, with 17 bases between. CDR3 length: 16 amino acids. The germline CDR1 and CDR2 sequences are KGHDR and SFDVKD. The chain's CDR3 is CATSEFPGPRPGELFF. The CDR3 bases are TGTGCCACCAGTGAATTCCCCGGGCCCCGGCCCGGGGAGCTGTTTTTT.

J is TRBJ2-1 and V is TRBV6-5; TRBD1 agrees at 12 bases. The better agreement between TRBJ2-7 and the DNA end casts doubt on the J call. CDR1 MNHEY and CDR2 SVGAGI come from the germline V gene. This CDR3 has 16 residues. As DNA, the CDR3 is TGTGCCAGCAGTTACTCGTCCGGGACAGGGGGCAATGAGCAGTACTTC. Residues: CASSYSSGTGGNEQYF.